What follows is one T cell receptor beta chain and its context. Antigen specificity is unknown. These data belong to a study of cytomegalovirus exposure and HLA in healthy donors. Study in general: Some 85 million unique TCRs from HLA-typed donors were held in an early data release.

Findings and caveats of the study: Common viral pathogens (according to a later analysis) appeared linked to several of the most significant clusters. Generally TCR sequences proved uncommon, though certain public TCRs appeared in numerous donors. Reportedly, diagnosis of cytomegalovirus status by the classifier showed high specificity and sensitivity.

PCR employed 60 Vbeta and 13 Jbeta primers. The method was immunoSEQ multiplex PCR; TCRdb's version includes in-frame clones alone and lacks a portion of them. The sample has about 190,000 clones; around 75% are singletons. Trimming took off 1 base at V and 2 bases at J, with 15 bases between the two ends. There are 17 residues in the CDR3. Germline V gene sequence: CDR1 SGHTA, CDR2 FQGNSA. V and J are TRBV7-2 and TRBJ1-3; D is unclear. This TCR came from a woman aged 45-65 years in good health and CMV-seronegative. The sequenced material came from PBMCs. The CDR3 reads CASSLVHVGAAGNTIYF. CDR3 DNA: TGTGCCAGCAGCTTAGTACACGTAGGAGCGGCTGGAAACACCATATATTTT.